Only a few counts were recorded for the clone carrying this TCR beta chain. What it binds is unknown. This record comes from a study of T cell repertoires in cytomegalovirus infection. Study summary: CMV infection plus the matching HLA type was flagged by public TCR beta signatures.

MiXCR was run by TCRdb on the reads, yielding one entry per CDR3 protein. Of some 560,000 distinct CDR3 sequences in the sample, just under 40% are singletons; the top ten hold around 50%. V gave up 3 bases and J gave up 0 bases, with 11 bases separating them. The CDR3 spans 15 residues. CDR1 DFQATT and CDR2 SNEGSKA come from the germline V gene (reference sequence). The specimen was cultured PBMCs, collected from culture after CMV antigen stimulation. This TCR came from a human donor in good health (CMV status not recorded). Some clones in this sample may be carry-over from other donors' samples. V and J are TRBV20-1 and TRBJ2-2; D is perhaps TRBD1 or TRBD2 (5 bases each). In DNA form, the CDR3 reads TGCAGTGCTAGTCGGGGCGCTTCGAACACCGGGGAGCTGTTTTTT. Encoded protein: CSASRGASNTGELFF.